The 9 T cell receptor beta chains listed next were all sequenced from one sample in a study of tumor-infiltrating lymphocytes in primary liver carcinoma. Germline DNA was also extracted, while the blood RNA originated from unsorted whole blood. From approximately 500 ng total RNA, TCR beta cDNA was generated with a primer in the constant region. The TCR beta library was amplified through three nested multiplex PCR rounds in a modified ARM-PCR procedure. TRBV1-TRBV30 forward primers paired with a C-beta reverse primer drove the first two PCR rounds, about 10 cycles each. Each CDR3 protein is one row after TCRdb ran MiXCR on the multiplex PCR reads. The sample yields 250,000 to 400,000 distinct CDR3 sequences, approximately 60% seen once. Source material: peripheral blood. The receptors were sampled from a man aged 40-49 years with primary liver carcinoma and hepatitis B virus infection.

This clonotype was found a few times. This sequence joins TRBV7-8 and TRBJ2-7; TRBD1 might be the D (7 bases). V dropped 3 bases and J dropped 3 bases, with 15 bases sitting between them. The CDR3 runs 15 residues. Germline values: CDR1 SGHVS, CDR2 FQNEAQ. CDR3 nucleotides: TGTGCCAGCAGCTTGGGAGGACAGGTTAGCTACGAGCAGTACTTC. Protein: CASSLGGQVSYEQYF.

At least ten counts were recorded for this clonotype. The chain uses TRBV12-3 or TRBV12-4 and TRBJ2-1, with 7 bases that match TRBD2. Trimming at V came to 4 bases and at J to 7 bases, leaving 10 bases not matched to a gene. The CDR3 loop spans 15 amino acids. The chain's CDR3 is CASSSAGAAGNEQFF. In DNA, the CDR3 is TGTGCCAGCAGTTCCGCGGGAGCAGCTGGAAATGAGCAGTTCTTC.

V is TRBV21-1 and J is TRBJ1-2. TRBV21-1 is designated a pseudogene. CDR3 length equals 12 residues. CDR3 coding DNA: TGTGCCAGCAGCAAAGTGGCCAGAATCGGCACCTTC. This gives the protein CASSKVARIGTF.

With respect to this clonotype: A much larger clone lies one base from this, so it may be a read error. The rearrangement links TRBV6-1 to TRBJ2-7, with TRBD2 matching 7 bases. Trimming removed 7 bases from V and 2 bases from J; junction bases left unmatched: 11. CDR3 size: 15 residues. Germline V CDR1 and CDR2: MNHNS, SASEGT. The CDR3 spells CASNGRREPPYEQYF. The CDR3 coding sequence is TGTGCCAGCAATGGTCGGCGGGAGCCACCCTACGAGCAGTACTTC.

This chain uses TRBV28 with TRBJ2-1; TRBD1 aligns across 9 bases. This CDR3 is 15 amino acids long. Germline trimming cut 4 bases from V and 6 bases from J; bases unmatched to any gene: 7. Germline CDR1 and CDR2: MDHEN and SYDVKM. CDR3 loop: CASSSGTGSLNEQFF. The CDR3 DNA follows: TGTGCCAGCAGTTCCGGGACAGGGTCCCTCAATGAGCAGTTCTTC.

The rearrangement joins TRBV4-1 to TRBJ1-4; no definite D call. Germline-derived CDR1 and CDR2 are MGHRA and YSYEKL. V lost 0 bases to trimming and J lost 4 bases, with 9 bases between them. The CDR3 runs 15 residues. CDR3 region: CASSQDRQVNEKLFF. The CDR3 DNA reads TGCGCCAGCAGCCAAGATCGGCAGGTTAATGAAAAACTGTTTTTT.

As for this clonotype: The junction does not match germline at one end; this may be a read error. V is TRBV11-1 and J is TRBJ2-1; TRBD2 matches 8 bases. Germline loops: CDR1 SGHAT, CDR2 FQDESV (reference sequence). There are 16 residues in the CDR3. The CDR3 spells CTSSLFPGGPKNEQFF. The DNA of the CDR3 is TGTACCAGCAGCTTATTTCCGGGAGGGCCTAAAAATGAGCAGTTCTTC.

In this sample, this clonotype turned up many times. The CDR3 here is CASRERDTQYF. The CDR3 nucleotides are TGCGCCAGCAGAGAGCGGGATACGCAGTATTTT. The chain has TRBV10-1 and TRBJ2-3; possibly TRBD2 for D (5 bases). Trimming shortened V by 6 bases and J by 6 bases, and 7 bases separated the two germline ends. In germline, CDR1 is WNHNN, CDR2 SYGVQD (reference sequence). The CDR3 loop spans 11 amino acids.

As to this clonotype: A much larger clone sits a single nucleotide away, making a read error possible. J is TRBJ2-5 and V is TRBV11-2, with TRBD2 matching over 11 bases. The CDR3 has 15 amino acids. CDR1 is SGHAT and CDR2 is FQNNGV in the germline V gene. The CDR3 here is CASRTGLAVQEAQYF. The CDR3 DNA follows: TGTGCCAGCAGAACGGGACTAGCGGTCCAAGAGGCCCAGTACTTC.